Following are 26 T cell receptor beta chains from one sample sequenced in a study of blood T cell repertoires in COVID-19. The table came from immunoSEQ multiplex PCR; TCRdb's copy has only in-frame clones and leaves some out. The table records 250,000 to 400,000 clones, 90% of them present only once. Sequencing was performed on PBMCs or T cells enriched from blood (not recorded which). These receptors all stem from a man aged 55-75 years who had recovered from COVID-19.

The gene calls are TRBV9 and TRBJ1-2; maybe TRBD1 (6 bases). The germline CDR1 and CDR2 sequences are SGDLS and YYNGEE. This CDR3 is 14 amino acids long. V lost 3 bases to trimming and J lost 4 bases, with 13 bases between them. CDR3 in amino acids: CASSAAQGLYGYTF. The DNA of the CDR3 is TGTGCCAGCAGCGCCGCGCAGGGGCTCTATGGCTACACCTTC.

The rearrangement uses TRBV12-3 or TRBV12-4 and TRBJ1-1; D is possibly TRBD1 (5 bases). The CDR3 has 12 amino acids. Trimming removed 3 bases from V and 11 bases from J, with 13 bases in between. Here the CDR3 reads CASSFGGSLAFF. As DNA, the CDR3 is TGTGCCAGCAGTTTTGGGGGGAGTCTTGCTTTCTTT.

CDR3: CASSRDTHTGELFF. The CDR3 nucleotides are TGTGCCAGCAGCCGCGACACACATACCGGGGAGCTGTTTTTT. The chain combines TRBV6-2 or TRBV6-3 with TRBJ2-2; D unresolved. Trimming stripped 6 bases from V and 5 bases from J, with 13 bases between. Germline lookup yields CDR1 MNHEY and CDR2 SVGEGT. The CDR3 spans 14 residues.

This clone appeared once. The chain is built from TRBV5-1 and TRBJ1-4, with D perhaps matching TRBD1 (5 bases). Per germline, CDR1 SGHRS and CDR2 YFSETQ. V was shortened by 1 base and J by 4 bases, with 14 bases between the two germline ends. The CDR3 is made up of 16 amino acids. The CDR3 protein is CASSLNPTALNEKLFF. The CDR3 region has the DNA TGCGCCAGCAGCTTGAATCCGACAGCCCTTAATGAAAAACTGTTTTTT.

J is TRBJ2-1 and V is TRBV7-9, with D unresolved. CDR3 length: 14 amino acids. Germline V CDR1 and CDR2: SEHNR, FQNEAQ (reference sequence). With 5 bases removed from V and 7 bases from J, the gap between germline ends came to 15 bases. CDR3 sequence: CASSPSGQLNEQFF. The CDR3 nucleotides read TGTGCCAGCAGCCCCAGTGGGCAGCTAAATGAGCAGTTCTTC.

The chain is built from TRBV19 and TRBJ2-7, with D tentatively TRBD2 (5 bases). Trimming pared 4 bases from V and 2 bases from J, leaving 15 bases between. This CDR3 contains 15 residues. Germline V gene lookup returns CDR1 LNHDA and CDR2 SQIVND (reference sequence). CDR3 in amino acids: CASSKARKAAYEQYF. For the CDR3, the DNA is TGTGCCAGTAGTAAAGCTCGGAAAGCGGCCTACGAGCAGTACTTC. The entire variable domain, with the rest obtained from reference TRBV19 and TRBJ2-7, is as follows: DGGITQSPKYLFRKEGQNVTLSCEQNLNHDAMYWYRQDPGQGLRLIYYSQIVNDFQKGDIAEGYSVSREKKESFPLTVTSAQKNPTAFYLCASSKARKAAYEQYFGPGTRLTVT.

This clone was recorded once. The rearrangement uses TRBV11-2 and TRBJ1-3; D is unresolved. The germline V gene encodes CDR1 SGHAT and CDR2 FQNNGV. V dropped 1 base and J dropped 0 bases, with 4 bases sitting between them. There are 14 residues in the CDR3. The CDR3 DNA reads TGTGCCAGCAGCTTAGCTCTCTCTGGAAACACCATATATTTT. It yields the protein CASSLALSGNTIYF.

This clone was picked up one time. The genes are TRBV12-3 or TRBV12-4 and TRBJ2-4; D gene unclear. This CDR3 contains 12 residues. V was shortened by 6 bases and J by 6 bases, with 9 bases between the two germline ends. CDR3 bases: TGTGCCAGCAGCTCACAGACAAACATTCAGTACTTC. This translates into CASSSQTNIQYF.

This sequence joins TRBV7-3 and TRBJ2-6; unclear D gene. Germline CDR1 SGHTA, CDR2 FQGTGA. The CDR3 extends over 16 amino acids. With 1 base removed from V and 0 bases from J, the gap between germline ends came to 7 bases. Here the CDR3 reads CASSLMPNSGANVLTF. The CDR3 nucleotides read TGTGCCAGCAGCTTAATGCCTAACTCTGGGGCCAACGTCCTGACTTTC. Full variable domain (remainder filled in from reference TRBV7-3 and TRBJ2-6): GAGVSQTPSNKVTEKGKYVELRCDPISGHTALYWYRQSLGQGPEFLIYFQGTGAADDSGLPNDRFFAVRPEGSVSTLKIQRTERGDSAVYLCASSLMPNSGANVLTFGAGSRLTVL.

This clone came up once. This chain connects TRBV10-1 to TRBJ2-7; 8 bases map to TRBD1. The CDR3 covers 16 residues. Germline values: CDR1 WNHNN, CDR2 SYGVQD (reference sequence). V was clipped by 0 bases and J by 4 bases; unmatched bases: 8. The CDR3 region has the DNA TGCGCCAGCAGTGAGTCCGTGGACAGGGACCCATACGAGCAGTACTTC. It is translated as CASSESVDRDPYEQYF.

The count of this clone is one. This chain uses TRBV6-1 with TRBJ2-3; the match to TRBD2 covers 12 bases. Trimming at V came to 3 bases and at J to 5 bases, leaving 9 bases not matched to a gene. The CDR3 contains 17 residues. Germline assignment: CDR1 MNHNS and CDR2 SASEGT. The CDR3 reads CASSDLTSGRLIDTQYF. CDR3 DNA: TGTGCCAGCAGTGACCTAACTAGCGGGAGGTTAATAGATACGCAGTATTTT.

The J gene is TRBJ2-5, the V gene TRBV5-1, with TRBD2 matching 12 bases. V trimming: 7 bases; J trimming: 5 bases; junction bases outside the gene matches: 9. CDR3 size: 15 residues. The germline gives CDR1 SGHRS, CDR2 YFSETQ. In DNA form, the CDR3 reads TGCGCCAGCTCGACTAGCGGGAGCCCCAGGGAGACCCAGTACTTC. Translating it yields CASSTSGSPRETQYF.

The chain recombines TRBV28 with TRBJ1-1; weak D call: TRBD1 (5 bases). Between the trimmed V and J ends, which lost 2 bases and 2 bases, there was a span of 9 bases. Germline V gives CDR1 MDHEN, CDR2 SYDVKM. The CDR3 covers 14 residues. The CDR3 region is CASSLGGSNTEAFF. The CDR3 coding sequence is TGTGCCAGCAGTTTAGGGGGGTCTAACACTGAAGCTTTCTTT.

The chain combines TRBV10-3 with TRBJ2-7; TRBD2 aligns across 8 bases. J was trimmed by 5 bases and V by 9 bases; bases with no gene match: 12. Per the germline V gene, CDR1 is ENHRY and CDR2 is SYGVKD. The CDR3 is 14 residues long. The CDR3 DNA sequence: TGTGCCATTAGTCCTCAGCGGGAGAAAGACGAGCAGTACTTC. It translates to CAISPQREKDEQYF.

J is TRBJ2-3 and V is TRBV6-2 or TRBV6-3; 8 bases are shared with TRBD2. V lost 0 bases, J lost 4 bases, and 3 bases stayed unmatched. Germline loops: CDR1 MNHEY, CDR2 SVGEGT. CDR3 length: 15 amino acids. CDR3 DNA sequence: TGTGCCAGCAGTTACTCGTTCGGGGGGGCAGATACGCAGTATTTT. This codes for CASSYSFGGADTQYF.

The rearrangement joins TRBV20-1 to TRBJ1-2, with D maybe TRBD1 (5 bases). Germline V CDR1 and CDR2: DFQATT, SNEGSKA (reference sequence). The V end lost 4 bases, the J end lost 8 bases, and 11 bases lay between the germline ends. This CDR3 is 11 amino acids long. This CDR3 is CSATQGQGYTF. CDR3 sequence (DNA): TGCAGTGCTACGCAGGGTCAGGGCTACACCTTC.

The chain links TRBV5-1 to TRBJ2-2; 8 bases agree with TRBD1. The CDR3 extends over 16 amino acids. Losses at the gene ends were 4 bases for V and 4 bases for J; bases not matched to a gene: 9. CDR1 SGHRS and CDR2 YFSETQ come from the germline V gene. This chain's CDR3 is CASSQNGQGPTGELFF. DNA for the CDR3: TGCGCCAGCAGCCAAAACGGACAGGGTCCCACCGGGGAGCTGTTTTTT.

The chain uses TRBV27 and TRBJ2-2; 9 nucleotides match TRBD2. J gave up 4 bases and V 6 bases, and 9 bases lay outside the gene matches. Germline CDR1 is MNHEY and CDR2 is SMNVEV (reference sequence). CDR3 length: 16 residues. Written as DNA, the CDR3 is TGTGCCAGCAGGATCGTAGCGGGAGCGGGCACCGGGGAGCTGTTTTTT. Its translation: CASRIVAGAGTGELFF.

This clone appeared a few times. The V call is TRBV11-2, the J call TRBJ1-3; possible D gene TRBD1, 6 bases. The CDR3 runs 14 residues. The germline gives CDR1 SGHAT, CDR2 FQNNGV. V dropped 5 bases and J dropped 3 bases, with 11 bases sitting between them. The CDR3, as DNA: TGTGCCAGCAGCACCACCAGGGGTGGAAACACCATATATTTT. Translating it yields CASSTTRGGNTIYF.

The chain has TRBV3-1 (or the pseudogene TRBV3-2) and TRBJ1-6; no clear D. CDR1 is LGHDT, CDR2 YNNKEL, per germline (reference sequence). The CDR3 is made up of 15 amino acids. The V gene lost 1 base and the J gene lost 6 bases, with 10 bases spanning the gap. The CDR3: CASSQVDNGNSPLHF. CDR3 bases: TGTGCCAGCAGCCAAGTTGACAACGGTAATTCACCCCTCCACTTT.

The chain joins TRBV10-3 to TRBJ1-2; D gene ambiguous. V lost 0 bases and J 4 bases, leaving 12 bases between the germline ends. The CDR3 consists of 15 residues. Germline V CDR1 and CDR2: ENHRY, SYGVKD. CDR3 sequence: CAISESRSSLYGYTF. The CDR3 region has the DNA TGTGCCATCAGTGAGTCGAGGAGCAGCCTCTATGGCTACACCTTC.

CDR3 bases: TGTGCCAGCTCTGACAGACTTAAAACCCGGGACAGCGGTGGCTACACCTTC. Protein sequence: CASSDRLKTRDSGGYTF. The V and J genes are TRBV3-1 (or the pseudogene TRBV3-2) and TRBJ1-2, with 7 bases lining up with TRBD1. Germline assignment: CDR1 LGHDT and CDR2 YNNKEL (reference sequence). This CDR3 has 17 amino acids. The V segment lost 8 bases and the J segment 7 bases; nucleotides outside the gene matches: 22.

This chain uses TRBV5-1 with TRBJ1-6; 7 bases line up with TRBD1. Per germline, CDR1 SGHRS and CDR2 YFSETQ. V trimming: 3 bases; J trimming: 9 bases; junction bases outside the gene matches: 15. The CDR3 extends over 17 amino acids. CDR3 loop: CASSSLWVAQGISPLHF. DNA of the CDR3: TGCGCCAGCAGCTCCCTATGGGTTGCACAGGGGATTTCACCCCTCCACTTT.

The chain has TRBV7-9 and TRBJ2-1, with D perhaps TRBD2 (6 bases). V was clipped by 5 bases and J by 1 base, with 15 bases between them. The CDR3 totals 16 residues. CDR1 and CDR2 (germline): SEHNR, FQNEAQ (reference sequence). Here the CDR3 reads CASSSAGSGSYNEQFF. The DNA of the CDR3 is TGTGCCAGCAGCAGTGCGGGTAGCGGATCCTACAATGAGCAGTTCTTC. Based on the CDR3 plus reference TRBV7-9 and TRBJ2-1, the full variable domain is DTGVSQNPRHKITKRGQNVTFRCDPISEHNRLYWYRQTLGQGPEFLTYFQNEAQLEKSRLLSDRFSAERPKGSFSTLEIQRTEQGDSAMYLCASSSAGSGSYNEQFFGPGTRLTVL.

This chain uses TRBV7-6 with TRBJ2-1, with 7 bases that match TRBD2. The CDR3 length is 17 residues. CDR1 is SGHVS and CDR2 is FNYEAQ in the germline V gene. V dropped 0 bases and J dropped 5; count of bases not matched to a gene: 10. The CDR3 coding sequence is TGTGCCAGCAGCTTAGCCAGGGCTAGCGGAGCCAACAATGAGCAGTTCTTC. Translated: CASSLARASGANNEQFF.

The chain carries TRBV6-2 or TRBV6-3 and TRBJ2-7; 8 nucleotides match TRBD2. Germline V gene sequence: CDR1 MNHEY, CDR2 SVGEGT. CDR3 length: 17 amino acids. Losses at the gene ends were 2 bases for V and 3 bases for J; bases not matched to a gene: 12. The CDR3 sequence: CASSYPTGFLAGYEQYF. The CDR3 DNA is TGTGCCAGCAGTTACCCTACCGGGTTTCTAGCGGGCTACGAGCAGTACTTC.